Here is one T cell receptor (beta chain) with its context. Its antigen is as yet unknown. Measured with immunoSEQ multiplex PCR; TCRdb has only the in-frame clones, and not every one. The sample gives approximately 90,000 clones, about 90% of which show up once; around 8.7% is in the top ten. This sample is drawn from a study of OX40 agonist ivuxolimab in advanced cancers. Study-level information: Recorded diagnoses for dose-escalation patients were hepatocellular carcinoma, melanoma, renal cell or head and neck cancer. At approximately 83% male, the cohort had a mean age of 60 years, ranging from about 20 to 90.

Study-wide points: Among the lowest levels of clonal expansion were found in partial responders at 0.1-3.0 mg/kg.

V lost 0 bases, J lost 1 base, and 10 bases lay in between. Looked up from germline, CDR1 is SEHNR and CDR2 is FQNEAQ (reference sequence). This CDR3 spans 15 amino acids. This sequence joins TRBV7-9 and TRBJ2-7; weak D call: TRBD1 (6 bases). This receptor was obtained from an adult with an advanced solid tumor such as melanoma, head and neck, liver or kidney cancer. The sample consisted of CD4+ or CD8+ T cells sorted from blood, taken in a trial of the OX40 agonist ivuxolimab. The CDR3 spells CASSLATGRSYEQYF. The CDR3 DNA follows: TGTGCCAGCAGCTTAGCTACAGGGCGTTCCTACGAGCAGTACTTC.